The T cell receptor beta chain under discussion was sequenced for a study of blood T cell repertoires in COVID-19. Across the study: Samples came from the United States, Italy and Spain, spanning acute and convalescent COVID-19. PBMCs, B-cell-depleted T cells, or T cells were the source of the cDNA or gDNA that made up the material.

Authors' data handling: It was from reference gene primer amplification that nucleated cell counts were estimated. The table came from immunoSEQ multiplex PCR; TCRdb's copy has only in-frame clones and leaves some out. The D gene and trimming were derived from the DNA, and the V and J assignments and clone size from that table. The profile shows tens of thousands of clones, roughly three quarters of them singletons. This clone was observed many times. The trim removed 3 bases at V and 7 bases at J, leaving 14 bases unmatched. Per the germline V gene, CDR1 is SGHNT and CDR2 is YYREEE (reference sequence). The CDR3 totals 18 residues.

Sequenced sample: peripheral blood. The sequence derives from a human donor in a cohort sampled during active COVID-19. J is TRBJ2-2 and V is TRBV5-4; 11 bases are shared with TRBD2. The CDR3: CASSSPGTSGRGGGELFF. Here the CDR3 DNA reads TGTGCCAGCAGCTCACCCGGGACTAGCGGCAGAGGTGGCGGGGAGCTGTTTTTT.